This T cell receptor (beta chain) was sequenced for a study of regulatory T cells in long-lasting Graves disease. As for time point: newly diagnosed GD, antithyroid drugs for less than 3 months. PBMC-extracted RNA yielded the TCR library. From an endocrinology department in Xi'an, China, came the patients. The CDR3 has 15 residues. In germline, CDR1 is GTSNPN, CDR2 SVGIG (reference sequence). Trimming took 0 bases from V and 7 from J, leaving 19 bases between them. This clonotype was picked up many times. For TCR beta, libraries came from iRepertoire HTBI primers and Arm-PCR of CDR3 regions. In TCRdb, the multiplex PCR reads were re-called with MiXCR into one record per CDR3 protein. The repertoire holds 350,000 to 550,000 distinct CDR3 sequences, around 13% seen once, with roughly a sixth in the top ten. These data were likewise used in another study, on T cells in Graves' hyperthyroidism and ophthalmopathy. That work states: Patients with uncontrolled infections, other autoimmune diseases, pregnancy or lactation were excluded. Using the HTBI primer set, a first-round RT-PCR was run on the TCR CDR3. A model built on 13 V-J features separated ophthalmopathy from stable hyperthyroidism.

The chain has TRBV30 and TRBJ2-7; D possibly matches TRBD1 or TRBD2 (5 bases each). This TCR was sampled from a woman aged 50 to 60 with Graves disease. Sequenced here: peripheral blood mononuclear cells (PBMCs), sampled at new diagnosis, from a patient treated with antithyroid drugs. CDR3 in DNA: TGTGCCTGGAGTGTTTCCGGGACGTTGCGTGGGGAGCAGTACTTC. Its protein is CAWSVSGTLRGEQYF.